A selection of T cell receptor beta chains follows, all from one sample in a study of blood T cell repertoires in COVID-19. Sequencing was performed with immunoSEQ multiplex PCR; in TCRdb, only in-frame clones are kept and a portion is missing. The sample shows fewer than 350,000 clones, about 90% of them seen only once. Input material: peripheral blood. The receptor source for this set is a woman aged 25-40 years who had recovered from COVID-19. Each CDR3 is given with its conserved first and last residue. The order of the fields is CDR3 length, clone size, D gene, V gene, J gene, CDR3 protein, CDR3 DNA. A D gene is named only where the DNA matches it firmly. Rows may omit the clone size; those that give it use once, few, many or a size class.

cdr3_length: 15; clone_size: .; d_call: TRBD1; v_call: TRBV24-1; j_call: TRBJ2-5; cdr3_aa: CATSDRTGGVETQYF; cdr3_nt: TGTGCCACCAGTGATCGGACAGGAGGTGTCGAGACCCAGTACTTC
cdr3_length: 15; clone_size: .; d_call: TRBD2; v_call: TRBV27; j_call: TRBJ2-2; cdr3_aa: CASSLPGGATGELFF; cdr3_nt: TGTGCCAGCAGTTTACCCGGGGGGGCGACGGGGGAGCTGTTTTTT
cdr3_length: 15; clone_size: .; d_call: TRBD1; v_call: TRBV14; j_call: TRBJ1-1; cdr3_aa: CASSPRTGGATEAFF; cdr3_nt: TGTGCCAGCAGCCCAAGGACAGGGGGTGCCACTGAAGCTTTCTTT
cdr3_length: 12; clone_size: .; d_call: .; v_call: TRBV2; j_call: TRBJ1-1; cdr3_aa: CASTLQGFEAFF; cdr3_nt: TGTGCCAGCACCCTACAGGGCTTTGAAGCTTTCTTT
cdr3_length: 15; clone_size: .; d_call: .; v_call: TRBV4-3; j_call: TRBJ1-2; cdr3_aa: CASSQAGLANYGYTF; cdr3_nt: TGCGCCAGCAGCCAAGCGGGATTAGCTAACTATGGCTACACCTTC
cdr3_length: 15; clone_size: .; d_call: TRBD2; v_call: TRBV24-1; j_call: TRBJ2-1; cdr3_aa: CATSDETSGRNEQFF; cdr3_nt: TGTGCCACCAGTGATGAAACTAGCGGGAGGAATGAGCAGTTCTTC
cdr3_length: 16; clone_size: .; d_call: TRBD2; v_call: TRBV7-6; j_call: TRBJ2-3; cdr3_aa: CASSPLAGGVTDTQYF; cdr3_nt: TGTGCCAGCAGCCCTCTAGCGGGAGGGGTAACAGATACGCAGTATTTT
cdr3_length: 14; clone_size: .; d_call: TRBD1; v_call: TRBV5-4; j_call: TRBJ2-5; cdr3_aa: CASSLIRDRETQYF; cdr3_nt: TGTGCCAGCAGCTTGATCCGGGACAGAGAGACCCAGTACTTC
cdr3_length: 15; clone_size: .; d_call: .; v_call: TRBV28; j_call: TRBJ2-6; cdr3_aa: CASIAGGSGANVLTF; cdr3_nt: TGTGCCAGCATCGCTGGAGGCTCCGGGGCCAACGTCCTGACTTTC
cdr3_length: 13; clone_size: .; d_call: .; v_call: TRBV29-1; j_call: TRBJ1-3; cdr3_aa: CSVVFRAGNTIYF; cdr3_nt: TGCAGCGTTGTCTTCAGGGCTGGAAACACCATATATTTT
cdr3_length: 13; clone_size: .; d_call: .; v_call: TRBV7-7; j_call: TRBJ2-7; cdr3_aa: CASSRLGGLEQYF; cdr3_nt: TGTGCTAGCAGCCGATTGGGGGGGCTCGAGCAGTACTTC
cdr3_length: 15; clone_size: .; d_call: TRBD1; v_call: TRBV6-4; j_call: TRBJ2-3; cdr3_aa: CASSENTGGTDTQYF; cdr3_nt: TGTGCCAGCAGCGAAAACACAGGGGGCACAGATACGCAGTATTTT
cdr3_length: 16; clone_size: .; d_call: TRBD2; v_call: TRBV3-1/TRBV3-2; j_call: TRBJ2-3; cdr3_aa: CASSPYRGGLQDTQYF; cdr3_nt: TGTGCCAGCAGCCCTTACCGGGGGGGATTGCAGGATACGCAGTATTTT
cdr3_length: 11; clone_size: few; d_call: .; v_call: TRBV6-6; j_call: TRBJ1-2; cdr3_aa: CASTGLLGYTF; cdr3_nt: TGTGCCAGCACGGGACTTCTTGGCTACACCTTC
cdr3_length: 16; clone_size: .; d_call: TRBD2; v_call: TRBV3-1/TRBV3-2; j_call: TRBJ2-2; cdr3_aa: CASSPLAGGYTGELFF; cdr3_nt: TGTGCCAGCAGCCCCCTAGCGGGGGGGTATACCGGGGAGCTGTTTTTT